This section outlines one T cell receptor (beta chain) sequence together with its context. CDR1 is LNHDA, CDR2 SQIVND, per germline (reference sequence). The CDR3 runs to 13 residues. The V and J ends lost 5 bases and 9 bases respectively, with 14 bases between them. The sample comes from a study of blood T cell repertoires in COVID-19. Study at large: COVID-19 samples from acute and convalescent phases originated in the United States, Italy and Spain. Sample material is recorded as cDNA or gDNA derived from T cells, B-cell-depleted T cells, or PBMCs.

As processed by the authors: Reference gene primers were amplified, and this amplification served to estimate nucleated cell counts. The repertoire was sequenced with immunoSEQ multiplex PCR; TCRdb's copy has only in-frame clones and lacks some. V, J and clone size were drawn from that table, and D and trimming were deduced from the DNA. The sample carries about 150,000 clones, 80% to 90% recorded once. This TCR derives from a man aged 65-85 years with acute or convalescent COVID-19. Material for sequencing was peripheral blood. The V call is TRBV19, the J call TRBJ2-1, with D possibly TRBD2 on 6 matching bases. The CDR3 DNA reads as TGTGCCAGTAGTCCAACTAGCTATAGTGAGCAGTTCTTC. Residues: CASSPTSYSEQFF.